This TCR beta chain was captured in a study of T-cell memory formation after mild COVID-19. In the study overall: TCR clusters were mostly confined to one donor each. Study-level results: Contracting CD4+ clones sat mainly in CM and EM; CD8+ in EMRA. Certain responding clones were present in pre-infection memory, suggesting participation of cross-reactive memory.

The V and J ends lost 5 bases and 7 bases respectively, with 12 bases between them. CDR3 size: 14 residues. Germline CDR1 MDHEN, CDR2 SYDVKM. In regard to this clonotype: Its antigen is not known.

TCRdb analysed the 5' RACE reads with MiXCR anew, one entry per CDR3 protein. The sample carries around 420,000 distinct CDR3 sequences, roughly 26% recorded once. The sequenced sample was PBMCs or a T cell subset sorted from them (not recorded which). The chain employs TRBV28 and TRBJ1-6; D ambiguous. This receptor was taken from an adult woman who had mild COVID-19 (a few samples of this study predate the infection). Cell type and time point are not known. CDR3 residues: CASSPPGRNSPLHF. Here the CDR3 DNA reads TGTGCCAGCAGTCCGCCGGGCAGGAATTCACCCCTCCACTTT.